This T cell receptor beta chain was recovered during a study of cytomegalovirus exposure and HLA in healthy donors. Looking at the study overall: According to later analysis, the same platform produced the roughly 120 validation and over 600 first-cohort repertoires.

Germline CDR1 is SNHLY and CDR2 is FYNNEI. There are 15 residues in the CDR3. V shed 4 bases, J shed 4 bases, and the junction held 9 bases outside the gene matches. Repertoires were generated with immunoSEQ multiplex PCR, while TCRdb's copy carries only in-frame clones and drops some. The top ten hold approximately 0.84% of the sample, which has roughly 350,000 clones, roughly 89% seen once. Points on this clone: The target antigen is unknown.

Study-wide results and caveats: In vitro assays verified that three CMV-associated chains recognized CMV antigens specifically. Rare TCR sequences dominated, though some public TCRs recurred in many donors.

The V call is TRBV2, the J call TRBJ2-5; TRBD2 matches at 7 bases. The specimen was PBMCs. The sequence came from a woman between 18 and 29 years old in good health and CMV-seronegative. CDR3 amino acids: CASSARDYDPETQYF. The CDR3 coding sequence is TGTGCCAGCAGTGCTCGGGACTACGATCCAGAGACCCAGTACTTC.